These 26 T cell receptor beta chains came from one sample sequenced in a study of blood T cell repertoires in COVID-19. Method: immunoSEQ multiplex PCR; TCRdb's copy keeps in-frame clones and lacks some. The top ten clones hold about 10% of a sample with about 400,000 clones, 80% to 90% of them seen once. The sample consisted of PBMCs or T cells enriched from blood (not recorded which). These receptors were taken from a woman in her fifties or sixties who had recovered from COVID-19.

To note about this clone: The identical CDR3 is also encoded by other nucleotide sequences in the sample. The chain has TRBV5-1 and TRBJ2-2; 10 bases line up with TRBD1. CDR1 is SGHRS, CDR2 YFSETQ, per germline. Germline trimming cut 3 bases from V and 2 bases from J; bases unmatched to any gene: 1. The length of the CDR3 is 15 residues. The DNA of the CDR3 is TGCGCCAGCAGCTGGGACAGGGGTAACACCGGGGAGCTGTTTTTT. Translating it yields CASSWDRGNTGELFF.

This chain uses TRBV3-1 (or the pseudogene TRBV3-2) with TRBJ2-1, with TRBD1 matching over 8 bases. The CDR3 consists of 16 residues. The V and J ends lost 7 bases and 4 bases, in that order; junction bases with no gene match: 12. Per the germline V gene, CDR1 is LGHDT and CDR2 is YNNKEL (reference sequence). CDR3 sequence (DNA): TGTGCCAGCAAAGACCCCCCGGGACAGGTATACAATGAGCAGTTCTTC. Protein sequence: CASKDPPGQVYNEQFF.

The V and J genes are TRBV27 and TRBJ2-7; no reliable D call. The length of the CDR3 is 14 residues. Germline V gene data show CDR1 as MNHEY and CDR2 as SMNVEV (reference sequence). V was cut by 8 bases and J by 4 bases, with 18 bases left in between. This chain's CDR3 is CASGLARGIYEQYF. The CDR3 DNA is TGTGCCAGCGGCTTAGCTCGCGGCATTTACGAGCAGTACTTC.

The chain recombines TRBV5-1 with TRBJ1-3; a possible D gene is TRBD1 (6 bases). There are 15 residues in the CDR3. The germline gives CDR1 SGHRS, CDR2 YFSETQ. Deletions cut 4 bases from V and 7 bases from J, with 18 bases between. In DNA, the CDR3 is TGCGCCAGCAGCCCGGGCCAGGGGCTCGATAACACCATATATTTT. It yields the protein CASSPGQGLDNTIYF.

This rearrangement joins TRBV6-5 to TRBJ1-4; D is undetermined. Looked up from germline, CDR1 is MNHEY and CDR2 is SVGAGI. The CDR3 has 15 residues. Trimming cost V 0 bases and J 2 bases, with 7 bases left between them. CDR3 sequence: CASSYSTWTNEKLFF. The CDR3 nucleotides read TGTGCCAGCAGTTACTCGACTTGGACTAATGAAAAACTGTTTTTT.

The chain is built from TRBV11-2 and TRBJ2-5; a possible D gene is TRBD1 (5 bases). This CDR3 is built from 13 residues. The germline V gene encodes CDR1 SGHAT and CDR2 FQNNGV. Trimming left V 0 bases short and J 4 bases short, with 6 bases between. The DNA for the CDR3 is TGTGCCAGCAGCTTAGACAGGGTAGAGACCCAGTACTTC. Its protein product is CASSLDRVETQYF.

The rearrangement links TRBV28 to TRBJ2-5; D call uncertain. CDR3 length equals 12 residues. V shed 5 bases and J shed 7 bases, with 11 bases lying between them. Germline V CDR1 and CDR2: MDHEN, SYDVKM. CDR3 in DNA: TGTGCCAGCAGTGCCGCGATGAGGACCCAGTACTTC. Protein: CASSAAMRTQYF.

The chain joins TRBV4-2 to TRBJ1-1, with D unclear. CDR3 size: 14 residues. The germline V gene encodes CDR1 LGHNA and CDR2 YNFKEQ. Trimming took 3 bases from V and 1 from J, leaving 9 bases between them. The CDR3 sequence is CASSHSRGNTEAFF. For the CDR3, the DNA is TGTGCCAGCAGCCATTCGAGAGGGAACACTGAAGCTTTCTTT.

The genes are TRBV19 and TRBJ1-5; TRBD1 matches at 7 bases. V shed 3 bases, J shed 8 bases, and the junction held 10 bases outside the gene matches. The CDR3 extends over 15 amino acids. Germline-derived CDR1 and CDR2 are LNHDA and SQIVND (reference sequence). The CDR3 nucleotides read TGTGCCAGTAGTATTACGACAGGGACGATGGAGCCCCAGCATTTT. Translating it yields CASSITTGTMEPQHF.

This chain uses TRBV4-1 with TRBJ1-4; perhaps TRBD1 as D (6 bases). V was cut by 2 bases and J by 10 bases, with 17 bases left in between. Germline V lookup: CDR1 MGHRA, CDR2 YSYEKL. CDR3 length equals 15 residues. CDR3 sequence (DNA): TGCGCCAGCAGCCAACCGAGGGCGGGAGGGGGAAAACTGTTTTTT. It is translated as CASSQPRAGGGKLFF.

The chain uses TRBV19 and TRBJ1-5; D gene unclear. V lost 4 bases and J 0 bases, leaving 7 bases between the germline ends. The CDR3 is made up of 14 amino acids. Per the germline V gene, CDR1 is LNHDA and CDR2 is SQIVND (reference sequence). CDR3 region: CASSNRYSNQPQHF. In DNA, the CDR3 is TGTGCCAGTAGTAACAGATATAGCAATCAGCCCCAGCATTTT.

This chain connects TRBV19 to TRBJ1-4, with D maybe TRBD1 (6 bases). Trimming cost V 4 bases and J 4 bases, with 13 bases left between them. In germline, CDR1 is LNHDA, CDR2 SQIVND (reference sequence). The length of the CDR3 is 15 residues. Written as DNA, the CDR3 is TGTGCCAGTAGTACAGGGGAGATAATTAATGAAAAACTGTTTTTT. Encoded protein: CASSTGEIINEKLFF.

The CDR3 is CASSLGGGYGYTF. In DNA form, the CDR3 reads TGTGCCAGCAGCTTGGGAGGGGGTTACGGCTACACCTTC. The chain is built from TRBV5-4 and TRBJ1-2; possible D gene TRBD1, 6 bases. The length of the CDR3 is 13 residues. V was pared by 0 bases and J by 8 bases, with 11 bases between. Germline CDR1 reads SGHNT; CDR2 reads YYREEE (reference sequence).

This chain connects TRBV3-1 (or the pseudogene TRBV3-2) to TRBJ2-7; 10 bases fit TRBD2. This CDR3 is 15 amino acids long. Germline V gene sequence: CDR1 LGHDT, CDR2 YNNKEL (reference sequence). J gave up 2 bases and V 4 bases, and 5 bases lay outside the gene matches. CDR3 sequence (DNA): TGTGCCAGCAGCCCTATAGCGGGGGGCCCCTACGAGCAGTACTTC. This gives the protein CASSPIAGGPYEQYF.

The rearrangement joins TRBV5-1 to TRBJ1-5, with TRBD1 identical over 9 bases. V lost 10 bases to trimming and J lost 2 bases; unmatched junction nucleotides: 31. Germline V lookup: CDR1 SGHRS, CDR2 YFSETQ. CDR3 length: 22 amino acids. CDR3 sequence: CAHYAPTGGRGRGGRGNQPQHF. The CDR3 DNA reads TGCGCCCACTACGCACCGACAGGGGGTAGAGGACGCGGGGGAAGGGGCAATCAGCCCCAGCATTTT.

Only one count was recorded for this clone. J is TRBJ2-1 and V is TRBV19, with D tentatively TRBD2 (6 bases). The CDR3 sequence is 13 residues long. The germline V gene encodes CDR1 LNHDA and CDR2 SQIVND (reference sequence). The V end was cut by 5 bases, the J end by 8 bases, with 13 bases between. For the CDR3, the DNA is TGTGCCAGTAGTGCCGGGACTTGGGATGAGCAGTTCTTC. Translation gives CASSAGTWDEQFF.

The chain's CDR3 is CASSLETGEVGTQYF. As DNA, the CDR3 is TGCGCCAGCAGCTTGGAGACAGGGGAGGTCGGCACGCAGTACTTC. This chain uses TRBV5-1 with TRBJ2-7, with TRBD1 matching over 8 bases. The CDR3 covers 15 residues. Per the germline V gene, CDR1 is SGHRS and CDR2 is YFSETQ. The junction had 11 bases not matched to a gene; V was cut back by 0 bases and J by 9 bases.

For this clone: Other DNA sequences in the same sample also yield this CDR3. The J gene is TRBJ2-7, the V gene TRBV4-1; TRBD1 is a possible D gene (6 bases). Germline V lookup: CDR1 MGHRA, CDR2 YSYEKL. This CDR3 is built from 12 residues. V lost 3 bases and J lost 4, with 7 bases in between. CDR3 DNA sequence: TGCGCCAGCAGCCAGGACAGATACGAGCAGTACTTC. It codes for CASSQDRYEQYF.

The chain combines TRBV3-1 (or the pseudogene TRBV3-2) with TRBJ2-2; possible D gene TRBD2, 5 bases. Per the germline V gene, CDR1 is LGHDT and CDR2 is YNNKEL (reference sequence). CDR3 length: 12 amino acids. The germline V and J ends were trimmed by 3 bases and 6 bases, with 5 bases remaining between them. Here the CDR3 reads CASSHGAGELFF. The CDR3 DNA is TGTGCCAGCAGCCACGGGGCCGGGGAGCTGTTTTTT.

The chain's CDR3 is CASSSDRGHSPLHF. CDR3 nucleotide sequence: TGTGCCAGCAGCTCCGACAGGGGGCATTCACCCCTCCACTTT. This chain uses TRBV6-5 with TRBJ1-6; the match to TRBD1 covers 10 bases. The CDR3 covers 14 residues. V gave up 6 bases and J gave up 8 bases; unmatched junction bases: 4. Germline assignment: CDR1 MNHEY and CDR2 SVGAGI.

The rearrangement links TRBV3-1 (or the pseudogene TRBV3-2) to TRBJ1-2; 11 bases align to TRBD1. The germline CDR1 and CDR2 sequences are LGHDT and YNNKEL (reference sequence). The V gene end was trimmed by 4 bases and the J gene end by 5 bases; junction bases not matched to a gene: 9. The CDR3 length is 16 residues. The CDR3 coding sequence is TGTGCCAGCAGCCCCCCCCGGACAGGGGGCGCTTATGGCTACACCTTC. Its translation: CASSPPRTGGAYGYTF.

This rearrangement joins TRBV27 to TRBJ2-2; TRBD2 might be the D (6 bases). Germline CDR1 reads MNHEY; CDR2 reads SMNVEV (reference sequence). CDR3 length: 16 amino acids. Trimming removed 6 bases from V and 0 bases from J, with 14 bases in between. The chain's CDR3 is CASSRLGGSNTGELFF. DNA of the CDR3: TGTGCCAGCAGCCGACTGGGGGGTTCGAACACCGGGGAGCTGTTTTTT.

V usage is TRBV3-1 (or the pseudogene TRBV3-2) and J usage is TRBJ2-7, with 7 bases lining up with TRBD1. This CDR3 is built from 14 residues. CDR1 and CDR2 (germline): LGHDT, YNNKEL (reference sequence). Trimming removed 4 bases from V and 6 bases from J; junction bases left unmatched: 9. The CDR3 region is CASSPRGGLGEQYF. The CDR3 nucleotides read TGTGCCAGCAGCCCCCGAGGGGGCCTAGGCGAGCAGTACTTC.

This clone was seen a handful of times. The V call is TRBV11-2, the J call TRBJ2-7; D is uncertain. Between the trimmed V and J ends, which lost 4 bases and 2 bases, there was a span of 18 bases. Germline values: CDR1 SGHAT, CDR2 FQNNGV. The CDR3 sequence is 16 residues long. CDR3 sequence (DNA): TGTGCCAGCAGCTCAATCAGTGGTCCGTTCGCCTACGAGCAGTACTTC. It is translated as CASSSISGPFAYEQYF.

This clone was counted a single time. The chain combines TRBV19 with TRBJ1-6; 7 positions agree with TRBD1. V was clipped by 6 bases and J by 6 bases; unmatched bases: 8. This CDR3 contains 15 residues. Germline V gene lookup returns CDR1 LNHDA and CDR2 SQIVND (reference sequence). CDR3 loop: CASRGTDQGNSPLHF. CDR3 bases: TGTGCCAGTAGAGGGACAGATCAGGGTAATTCACCCCTCCACTTT.

This chain connects TRBV5-1 to TRBJ1-6, with a possible D match to TRBD1 (5 bases). This CDR3 spans 16 amino acids. From germline, CDR1 is SGHRS and CDR2 YFSETQ. The V end was cut by 5 bases, the J end by 7 bases, with 19 bases between. For the CDR3, the DNA is TGCGCCAGCAGATACGGAGGGACGGCAGAGAATTCACCCCTCCACTTT. This translates into CASRYGGTAENSPLHF.